Listed here is a single T cell receptor (beta chain). Its specificity is unknown. The entry originates in a study of shared clonotypes between healthy human individuals. Study overall: Per donor, CD8 memory used one plate, CD8 naive used two, CD4 memory used three and CD4 naive used three. Study outcomes and limitations: Among donors, clonotype sharing was expected to be affected by sequencing depth.

Genomic DNA of each subset was evenly split across several immunoSEQ plates. TCRdb's copy holds only in-frame clones and misses some; the assay was immunoSEQ multiplex PCR. The sample carries around 980,000 clones, 75% to 80% recorded once. V gave up 5 bases and J gave up 4 bases, with 15 bases separating them. This CDR3 spans 15 amino acids. Germline V gene data show CDR1 as SGHTA and CDR2 as FQGNSA. The sequencing sample was made of memory CD4+ T cells from PBMCs. Specified subset: CD45RA-negative fraction. The sequence derives from a man aged 18 to 30 in good health. Some clones in this sample may be carry-over from other donors' samples. The chain combines TRBV7-2 with TRBJ2-1, with D possibly matching TRBD1 (5 bases). CDR3 residues: CASSEVRVAYNEQFF. CDR3 coding DNA: TGTGCCAGCAGCGAAGTCAGGGTCGCGTACAATGAGCAGTTCTTC.